These 32 T cell receptor beta chains were all obtained from the same sample, sequenced in a study of blood T cells in healthy people across ages. The use of a sample-barcoded 5' primer and a J-beta primer mix characterized a second PCR of roughly 6 to 11 cycles. From the 5' RACE reads, TCRdb called clonotypes with MiXCR, one entry per CDR3 protein. The data show just under 900,000 distinct CDR3 sequences, 29% seen once. The sequenced sample was blood. These TCRs come from a woman older than 75 in good health.

The gene calls are TRBV5-1 and TRBJ2-7; D perhaps matches TRBD2 (9 bases). CDR3 length: 16 residues. V was clipped by 4 bases and J by 0 bases, with 17 bases between them. Per the germline V gene, CDR1 is SGHRS and CDR2 is YFSETQ. The CDR3 is CASSTGQGLASYEQYF. The DNA for the CDR3 is TGCGCCAGCAGCACAGGACAGGGACTAGCCTCCTACGAGCAGTACTTC.

This clonotype has just a few counts. A read error may be the cause here, since a much bigger clone is one base away. The V call is TRBV10-1, the J call TRBJ2-5, with 9 positions matching TRBD1. The DNA matches TRBJ2-7 better at its end, which makes the J call doubtful. The CDR3 contains 11 residues. Germline V gene sequence: CDR1 WNHNN, CDR2 SYGVQD (reference sequence). Here the CDR3 DNA reads TGCGCCCCCGGGACAGGGACCGAGCAGTACTTC. As protein: CAPGTGTEQYF.

The V gene is TRBV14, the J gene TRBJ1-1; D is undetermined. Germline CDR1 reads SGHDN; CDR2 reads FVKESK. V dropped 2 bases and J dropped 0 bases, with 10 bases sitting between them. CDR3 length: 15 amino acids. This chain's CDR3 is CASSQWAGVNTEAFF. The CDR3 DNA reads as TGTGCCAGCAGCCAATGGGCTGGGGTGAACACTGAAGCTTTCTTT. Full variable domain (rest looked up from reference TRBV14 and TRBJ1-1): EAGVTQFPSHSVIEKGQTVTLRCDPISGHDNLYWYRRVMGKEIKFLLHFVKESKQDESGMPNNRFLAERTGGTYSTLKVQPAELEDSGVYFCASSQWAGVNTEAFFGQGTRLTVV.

The table lists this clonotype with many counts. The V gene is TRBV27, the J gene TRBJ1-6, with 7 bases matching TRBD1. The CDR3 runs to 14 residues. Per the germline V gene, CDR1 is MNHEY and CDR2 is SMNVEV (reference sequence). Losses at the gene ends were 8 bases for V and 5 bases for J; bases not matched to a gene: 6. CDR3 sequence: CASAWGQNNSPLHF. The CDR3 DNA follows: TGTGCCAGCGCGTGGGGACAGAATAATTCACCCCTCCACTTT.

The CDR3 loop reads CASSLVGTENSPLHF. The CDR3 coding sequence is TGTGCCAGCAGCTTAGTCGGGACGGAGAATTCACCCCTCCACTTT. This sequence joins TRBV7-2 and TRBJ1-6; TRBD1 is a possible D gene (5 bases). The germline gives CDR1 SGHTA, CDR2 FQGNSA. V lost 1 base to trimming and J lost 7 bases, with 11 bases between them. CDR3 length: 15 amino acids.

Concerning this clonotype: A much larger clone is a single base away; this may be a read error. The CDR3 reads CSAREGAAQKYNEQYF. CDR3 bases: TGCAGTGCTAGAGAAGGAGCCGCACAGAAGTACAATGAGCAGTACTTC. The V gene is TRBV20-1, the J gene TRBJ2-1; D is ambiguous. The J call is doubtful: the DNA matches TRBJ2-7 better. Germline assignment: CDR1 DFQATT and CDR2 SNEGSKA (reference sequence). This CDR3 contains 16 residues.

This clonotype showed up just a few times. The chain has TRBV19 and TRBJ1-2; 7 bases are shared with TRBD1. Unmatched junction bases numbered 8, after V lost 5 bases and J lost 2 bases. CDR1 and CDR2 from the germline V gene are LNHDA and SQIVND (reference sequence). The CDR3 is made up of 15 amino acids. The CDR3 sequence: CASSASETGNYGYTF. CDR3 DNA sequence: TGTGCCAGTAGTGCTTCAGAGACAGGGAACTATGGCTACACCTTC.

V is TRBV27 and J is TRBJ2-5; D is possibly TRBD2 (6 bases). CDR1 and CDR2 from the germline V gene are MNHEY and SMNVEV (reference sequence). Between the trimmed V and J ends, which lost 8 bases and 7 bases, there was a span of 17 bases. The CDR3 is 13 residues long. The CDR3 sequence: CASGIGGDGTQYF. DNA for the CDR3: TGTGCCAGCGGTATAGGAGGGGATGGGACCCAGTACTTC.

This clonotype was seen many times. The chain joins TRBV7-2 to TRBJ2-7, with 11 bases lining up with TRBD2. Germline CDR1 and CDR2: SGHTA and FQGNSA. The J segment lost 6 bases and the V segment lost 7 bases, leaving 8 bases of the junction unmatched. The CDR3 runs to 14 residues. This CDR3 is CASNPSGGTAEQYF. The CDR3 DNA sequence: TGTGCCAGCAACCCTAGCGGGGGGACCGCCGAGCAGTACTTC. The full variable domain, with the rest looked up from reference TRBV7-2 and TRBJ2-7, is GAGVSQSPSNKVTEKGKDVELRCDPISGHTALYWYRQSLGQGLEFLIYFQGNSAPDKSGLPSDRFSAERTGGSVSTLTIQRTQQEDSAVYLCASNPSGGTAEQYFGPGTRLTVT.

This chain joins TRBV5-1 and TRBJ2-1; no clear D. Germline V CDR1 and CDR2: SGHRS, YFSETQ. CDR3 length: 15 amino acids. The V end lost 2 bases, the J end lost 8 bases, and 17 bases lay between the germline ends. The DNA for the CDR3 is TGCGCCAGCAGCTTCCCGGGTTATATCCTCGATGAGCAGTTCTTC. This gives the protein CASSFPGYILDEQFF.

This clonotype was seen many times. The chain joins TRBV20-1 to TRBJ2-5; 7 nucleotides line up with TRBD1. The CDR3 is 13 amino acids. V lost 5 bases and J lost 1; bases outside the gene matches: 4. Germline V gene sequence: CDR1 DFQATT, CDR2 SNEGSKA (reference sequence). In nucleotides, the CDR3 is TGCAGTGCTTTAGGGGGCTCCCAAGAGACCCAGTACTTC. Its translation: CSALGGSQETQYF.

Many counts were recorded for this clonotype. V and J are TRBV20-1 and TRBJ2-7, with 8 bases that match TRBD2. The CDR3 consists of 15 residues. The germline V gene has CDR1 DFQATT and CDR2 SNEGSKA (reference sequence). J gave up 2 bases and V 0 bases, and 6 bases lay outside the gene matches. CDR3 in DNA: TGCAGTGCTAGAGATCTGTCCGGGGGGGCCTACGAGCAGTACTTC. It specifies CSARDLSGGAYEQYF.

This sequence joins TRBV3-1 and TRBJ1-2; the D gene is possibly TRBD1 (6 bases). This CDR3 is 13 amino acids long. Germline V gene data show CDR1 as LGHDT and CDR2 as YNNKEL (reference sequence). Trimming removed 6 bases from V and 4 bases from J, with 12 bases in between. The chain's CDR3 is CASRNRDRYGYTF. CDR3 coding DNA: TGTGCCAGCAGAAACAGGGATCGCTATGGCTACACCTTC.

With regard to this clonotype: This may arise from a read error, as a much more abundant clone is one base away. The gene calls are TRBV20-1 and TRBJ1-2, with TRBD1 matching over 8 bases. Germline V lookup: CDR1 DFQATT, CDR2 SNEGSKA (reference sequence). CDR3 length equals 14 residues. DNA for the CDR3: TGCAGAGCTAGAGAGACAGGGGTTAACTATGGCTACACCTTC. Translating it yields CRARETGVNYGYTF.

This clonotype came up many times. The chain has TRBV6-6 and TRBJ1-2; D remains ambiguous. CDR3 length equals 13 residues. Trimming stripped 2 bases from V and 2 bases from J, with 6 bases between. The germline CDR1 and CDR2 sequences are MNHNY and SVGAGI (reference sequence). CDR3 sequence reads: CASSYEENYGYTF. The CDR3 region has the DNA TGTGCCAGCAGTTACGAAGAGAACTATGGCTACACCTTC.

This chain joins TRBV2 and TRBJ1-5, with D unclear. V lost 7 bases, J lost 3 bases, and 13 bases lay in between. The CDR3 is 14 residues long. Germline CDR1 is SNHLY and CDR2 is FYNNEI. The CDR3 here is CASKEAAFNQPQHF. CDR3 coding DNA: TGTGCCAGCAAAGAAGCCGCTTTCAATCAGCCCCAGCATTTT.

This clonotype has just one count. The chain has TRBV11-2 and TRBJ2-1, with a possible D match to TRBD1 (5 bases). Trimming removed 5 bases from V and 5 bases from J, with 16 bases in between. CDR3 length equals 15 residues. Germline CDR1 reads SGHAT; CDR2 reads FQNNGV. CDR3 sequence reads: CASSGAVRPNNEQFF. In DNA form, the CDR3 reads TGTGCCAGCAGCGGGGCAGTCAGGCCTAACAATGAGCAGTTCTTC.

This chain uses TRBV7-2 with TRBJ2-7; possibly TRBD2 for D (5 bases). The closer fit of TRBJ2-4 to the DNA end suggests the J call may be wrong. The CDR3 loop spans 13 amino acids. Germline CDR1 and CDR2: SGHTA and FQGNSA. Here the CDR3 DNA reads TGTGCCAGCAGCTCTTCCGGGATAGACATTCAGTACTTC. This encodes CASSSSGIDIQYF.

This clonotype was found once. V is TRBV30 and J is TRBJ1-3; no clear D. CDR3 length: 15 residues. CDR1 is GTSNPN, CDR2 SVGIG, per germline (reference sequence). Trimming took 4 bases from V and 6 from J, leaving 19 bases between them. CDR3 protein: CAWKFGISRENTIYF. CDR3 sequence (DNA): TGTGCCTGGAAATTTGGTATCAGTCGAGAAAACACCATATATTTT.

This rearrangement joins TRBV20-1 to TRBJ2-1, with 8 bases fitting TRBD2. Germline V gives CDR1 DFQATT, CDR2 SNEGSKA (reference sequence). Losses at the gene ends were 0 bases for V and 7 bases for J; bases not matched to a gene: 11. This CDR3 spans 16 amino acids. CDR3 in DNA: TGCAGTGCTAGAGATCGGCGGGGCGGGGGGAAGAATGAGCAGTTCTTC. Encoded protein: CSARDRRGGGKNEQFF.

The CDR3 here is CASSLLAGAVQHF. The CDR3, as DNA: TGTGCCAGCAGCCTCCTAGCGGGGGCGGTCCAGCATTTT. This chain uses TRBV7-2 with TRBJ1-5; TRBD1 is a possible D gene (6 bases). CDR1 is SGHTA and CDR2 is FQGNSA in the germline V gene. The CDR3 contains 13 residues. Trimming pared 5 bases from V and 12 bases from J, leaving 17 bases between.

In the case of this clonotype: Given a much more abundant clone one base away, this may be a read error. This chain joins TRBV12-3 or TRBV12-4 and TRBJ1-2, with 9 bases lining up with TRBD1. With 11 bases clipped from V and 0 bases from J, the junction kept 10 bases outside the gene matches. CDR3 size: 15 residues. This CDR3 reads CAGTPQGAANYGYTF. DNA of the CDR3: TGTGCCGGCACCCCACAGGGGGCTGCTAACTATGGCTACACCTTC.

The V call is TRBV12-3 or TRBV12-4, the J call TRBJ1-2; D call uncertain. The CDR3 loop spans 14 amino acids. Trimming left V 6 bases short and J 4 bases short, with 15 bases between. CDR3 coding DNA: TGTGCCAGCAGCGACTCCTCCCGAGGCTATGGCTACACCTTC. It codes for CASSDSSRGYGYTF.

This clonotype was counted once. At one end, the junction sequence differs from germline, possibly due to a read error. The V call is TRBV28, the J call TRBJ1-4, with TRBD1 matching over 9 bases. CDR1 MDHEN and CDR2 SYDVKM come from the germline V gene. The CDR3 contains 16 residues. The CDR3 sequence is CAIRDRDAATSEKLFF. For the CDR3, the DNA is TGTGCCATCCGGGACAGGGACGCCGCAACTAGTGAAAAACTGTTTTTT.

The chain links TRBV7-2 to TRBJ1-2; a possible D gene is TRBD1 (6 bases). The CDR3 is 19 amino acids. Trimming removed 2 bases at V and 0 bases at J, with 22 bases between. The germline CDR1 and CDR2 sequences are SGHTA and FQGNSA. CDR3 loop: CASSLYLQLDREANYGYTF. CDR3 in DNA: TGTGCCAGCAGCTTATACCTACAGCTGGACAGAGAAGCTAACTATGGCTACACCTTC.

This clonotype was recorded only once. Being one base from a much bigger clone, this may be a read error. The chain is built from TRBV7-2 and TRBJ2-6; possible D gene TRBD1, 6 bases. The V gene's germline CDR1 is SGHTA and CDR2 FQGNSA. The CDR3 is 16 amino acids. The CDR3 sequence: CASSLDSSVGVNVLTF. The CDR3 DNA reads as TGTGCCAGCAGCCTGGACAGTTCGGTTGGGGTCAACGTCCTGACTTTC. The entire variable domain, with the rest obtained from reference TRBV7-2 and TRBJ2-6, is as follows: GAGVSQSPSNKVTEKGKDVELRCDPISGHTALYWYRQSLGQGLEFLIYFQGNSAPDKSGLPSDRFSAERTGGSVSTLTIQRTQQEDSAVYLCASSLDSSVGVNVLTFGAGSRLTVL.

The chain carries TRBV12-3 or TRBV12-4 and TRBJ2-7; tentatively, D is TRBD1 (5 bases). The CDR3 runs 13 residues. The V end lost 11 bases, the J end lost 1 base, and 15 bases lay between the germline ends. CDR3 amino acids: CAGANSGSYEQYF. CDR3 coding DNA: TGTGCCGGGGCCAACTCTGGTTCCTACGAGCAGTACTTC.

The chain has TRBV24-1 and TRBJ2-7; 15 positions match TRBD2. The junction had 4 bases not matched to a gene; V was cut back by 4 bases and J by 7 bases. The germline gives CDR1 KGHDR, CDR2 SFDVKD. This CDR3 contains 15 residues. The CDR3 here is CATSDGGLAGGEQYF. The CDR3 DNA sequence: TGTGCCACCAGTGACGGGGGACTAGCGGGGGGAGAGCAGTACTTC.

At least ten counts were recorded for this clonotype. The V and J genes are TRBV20-1 and TRBJ2-5; a weak D match, TRBD1 (5 bases). The CDR3 spans 14 residues. Trimming shortened V by 3 bases and J by 2 bases, and 13 bases separated the two germline ends. The germline V gene has CDR1 DFQATT and CDR2 SNEGSKA (reference sequence). CDR3 sequence (DNA): TGCAGTGCTAGGCACCCGGACAAGCAAGAGACCCAGTACTTC. Protein: CSARHPDKQETQYF.

As regards this clonotype: Since a much larger clone is just one base distant, this may be a read error. V gene TRBV28 combines with J gene TRBJ2-7; D is unresolved. The CDR3 length is 15 residues. Germline V lookup: CDR1 MDHEN, CDR2 SYDVKM. V was shortened by 8 bases and J by 0 bases, with 17 bases between the two germline ends. This chain's CDR3 is CASGSETRSSYEQYF. Written as DNA, the CDR3 is TGTGCCAGCGGTTCTGAGACTCGCAGCTCCTACGAGCAGTACTTC.

Ten or more counts support this clonotype. The chain is built from TRBV7-2 and TRBJ1-2, with a weak D call TRBD1 (5 bases). The CDR3 consists of 14 residues. Per germline, CDR1 SGHTA and CDR2 FQGNSA. The V gene lost 4 bases and the J gene lost 7 bases, with 16 bases spanning the gap. The CDR3 sequence: CASSSHQGPRGYTF. The CDR3 nucleotides are TGTGCCAGCAGCTCACATCAGGGCCCTCGTGGCTACACCTTC.

This chain connects TRBV7-9 to TRBJ1-1; 7 bases fit TRBD1. J lost 4 bases, V lost 4 bases, and 24 bases had no gene match. This CDR3 has 20 residues. Germline V gene lookup returns CDR1 SEHNR and CDR2 FQNEAQ (reference sequence). The CDR3 DNA reads TGTGCCAGCAGCTCCGGACGTGGATACTCTTCGCAGGGGGTCGGCACTGAAGCTTTCTTT. This encodes CASSSGRGYSSQGVGTEAFF.